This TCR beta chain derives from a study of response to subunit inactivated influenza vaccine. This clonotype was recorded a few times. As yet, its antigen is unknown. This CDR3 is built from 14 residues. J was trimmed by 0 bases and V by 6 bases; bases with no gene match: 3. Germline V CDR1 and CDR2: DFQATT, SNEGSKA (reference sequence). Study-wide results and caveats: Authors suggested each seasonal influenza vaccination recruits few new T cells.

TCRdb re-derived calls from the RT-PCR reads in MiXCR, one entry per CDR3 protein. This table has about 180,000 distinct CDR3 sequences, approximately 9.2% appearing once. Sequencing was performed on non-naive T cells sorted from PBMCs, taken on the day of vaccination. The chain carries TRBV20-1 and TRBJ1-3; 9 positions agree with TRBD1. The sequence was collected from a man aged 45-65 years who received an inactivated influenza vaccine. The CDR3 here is CSARQGGSGNTIYF. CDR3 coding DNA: TGCAGTGCCAGACAGGGGGGCTCTGGAAACACCATATATTTT.